Presented here are 8 T cell receptor beta chains from one specimen sequenced in a study of blood T cell repertoires in COVID-19. Clones were read by immunoSEQ multiplex PCR, and TCRdb kept only the in-frame ones, dropping some. This table holds about 55,000 clones, less than 90% found once. The sequenced material came from peripheral blood. Receptors were obtained from a woman aged 55 to 70 with acute or convalescent COVID-19.

Only a few counts were recorded for this clone. V usage is TRBV6-5 and J usage is TRBJ1-5; the match to TRBD1 covers 7 bases. The germline V gene has CDR1 MNHEY and CDR2 SVGAGI. The length of the CDR3 is 16 residues. V was clipped by 2 bases and J by 7 bases; unmatched bases: 11. The CDR3 here is CASSYNGDRVRQPQHF. DNA of the CDR3: TGTGCCAGCAGTTACAACGGAGACAGGGTACGCCAGCCCCAGCATTTT.

V usage is TRBV11-2 and J usage is TRBJ2-1; 10 nucleotides match TRBD2. Trimming removed 4 bases from V and 7 bases from J; junction bases left unmatched: 16. The CDR3 contains 18 residues. Germline CDR1 reads SGHAT; CDR2 reads FQNNGV. CDR3 DNA sequence: TGTGCCAGCAGCTCTCAGAAAAAGCGGGAGGGCCGTAGGAATGAGCAGTTCTTC. Amino acid sequence: CASSSQKKREGRRNEQFF.

J is TRBJ2-7 and V is TRBV5-1; D is possibly TRBD1 (6 bases). Between the trimmed V and J ends, which lost 3 bases and 2 bases, there was a span of 12 bases. The germline CDR1 and CDR2 sequences are SGHRS and YFSETQ. The CDR3 contains 14 residues. CDR3 nucleotide sequence: TGCGCCAGCAGCTCCGGACAGATCACCTACGAGCAGTACTTC. As protein: CASSSGQITYEQYF.

J is TRBJ2-3 and V is TRBV29-1; no clear D gene. The CDR3 runs 11 residues. V shed 4 bases and J shed 6 bases, with 8 bases lying between them. CDR1 is SQVTM, CDR2 ANQGSEA, per germline. CDR3 DNA sequence: TGCAGCGTTGCAGACCTGGATACGCAGTATTTT. Its translation is CSVADLDTQYF.

The V call is TRBV20-1, the J call TRBJ1-2, with 10 bases fitting TRBD1. The V gene's germline CDR1 is DFQATT and CDR2 SNEGSKA (reference sequence). The ends lost 4 bases at V and 9 bases at J; junction bases unmatched: 5. There are 12 residues in the CDR3. DNA of the CDR3: TGCAGTGCTAATGACAGGGGGCCAAGCTACACCTTC. The encoded protein is CSANDRGPSYTF.

This clone was seen a few times. The gene calls are TRBV7-9 and TRBJ1-2; 8 bases line up with TRBD1. The CDR3 consists of 15 residues. Germline CDR1 reads SEHNR; CDR2 reads FQNEAQ (reference sequence). V lost 6 bases to trimming and J lost 5 bases; unmatched junction nucleotides: 11. Here the CDR3 reads CASRIGGQGPYGYTF. The CDR3 nucleotides are TGTGCCAGCAGGATAGGAGGACAGGGCCCTTATGGCTACACCTTC.

This chain connects TRBV10-3 to TRBJ1-2; possibly TRBD1 for D (5 bases). Looked up from germline, CDR1 is ENHRY and CDR2 is SYGVKD. The CDR3 has 18 residues. Deletions cut 9 bases from V and 4 bases from J, with 30 bases between. CDR3 residues: CAISPMGLSFGTTYGYTF. In DNA form, the CDR3 reads TGTGCCATATCACCTATGGGCCTTTCGTTCGGGACTACCTATGGCTACACCTTC.

The rearrangement links TRBV13 to TRBJ2-5; 12 nucleotides align to TRBD2. Germline-derived CDR1 and CDR2 are PRHDT and FYEKMQ (reference sequence). The CDR3 totals 18 residues. The junction had 7 bases not matched to a gene; V was cut back by 2 bases and J by 0 bases. CDR3 protein: CASSLFLAGGKYQETQYF. Written as DNA, the CDR3 is TGTGCCAGCAGCTTATTCCTAGCGGGGGGGAAATACCAAGAGACCCAGTACTTC.